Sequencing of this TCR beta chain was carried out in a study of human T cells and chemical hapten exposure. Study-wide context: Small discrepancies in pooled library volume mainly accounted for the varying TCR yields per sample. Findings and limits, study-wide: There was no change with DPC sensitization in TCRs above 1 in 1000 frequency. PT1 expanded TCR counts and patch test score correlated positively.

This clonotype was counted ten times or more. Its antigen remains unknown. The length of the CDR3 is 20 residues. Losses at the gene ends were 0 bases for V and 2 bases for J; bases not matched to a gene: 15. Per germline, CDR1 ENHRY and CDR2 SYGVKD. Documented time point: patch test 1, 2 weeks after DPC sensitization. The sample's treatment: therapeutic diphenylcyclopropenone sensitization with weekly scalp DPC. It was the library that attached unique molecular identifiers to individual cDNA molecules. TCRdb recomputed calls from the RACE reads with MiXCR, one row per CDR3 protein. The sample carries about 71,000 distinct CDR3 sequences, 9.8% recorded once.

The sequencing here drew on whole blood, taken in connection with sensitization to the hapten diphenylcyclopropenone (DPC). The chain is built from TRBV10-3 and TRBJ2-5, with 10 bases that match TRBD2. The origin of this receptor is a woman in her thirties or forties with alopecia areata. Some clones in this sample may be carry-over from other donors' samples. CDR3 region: CAISESMFLAGEGYQETQYF. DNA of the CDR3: TGTGCCATCAGTGAGTCGATGTTCCTAGCGGGAGAGGGGTATCAAGAGACCCAGTACTTC.